The rows below give T cell receptor beta chains drawn from one sample of a study of cytomegalovirus exposure and HLA in healthy donors. Some clones are missing from TCRdb's copy, which holds only in-frame ones; the method was immunoSEQ multiplex PCR. This sample yields approximately 150,000 clones, of which around three quarters are seen a single time; approximately 3% belongs to the top ten. Material for sequencing was PBMCs. These receptors originate from a male donor in good health and CMV-seronegative. Each CDR3 is given with its conserved first and last residue. D genes are given only for firm matches. Only some rows state a clone size, as once, few, many or a class for expanded clones.

clone size	D gene	J gene	V gene	CDR3 protein	CDR3 DNA
.	TRBD1	TRBJ1-1	TRBV18	CASSGQRNTEAFF	TGTGCCAGCTCGGGACAGAGGAACACTGAAGCTTTCTTT
few	TRBD2	TRBJ2-7	TRBV15	CATSSLAGLSYEQYF	TGTGCCACCAGCTCACTAGCGGGCCTCTCCTACGAGCAGTACTTC
.	.	TRBJ2-1	TRBV18	CASSPLEAEAYNEQFF	TGTGCCAGCTCACCACTTGAAGCGGAGGCTTACAATGAGCAGTTCTTC
.	.	TRBJ1-2	TRBV28	CASRGGTFAYGYTF	TGTGCCAGCAGGGGGGGGACATTTGCCTATGGCTACACCTTC
.	.	TRBJ2-1	TRBV14	CASSPLSGGGHNEQFF	TGTGCCAGCAGCCCTCTTTCGGGAGGGGGCCACAATGAGCAGTTCTTC
.	.	TRBJ2-7	TRBV5-5	CASSTNRGSNEQYF	TGTGCCAGCAGCACCAATAGGGGGAGCAACGAGCAGTACTTC
.	TRBD1	TRBJ1-2	TRBV11-2	CASSPTGDWIYGYTF	TGTGCCAGCAGCCCGACAGGGGATTGGATCTATGGCTACACCTTC
.	TRBD1	TRBJ2-1	TRBV11-3	CASSPGTGNRLLDEQFF	TGTGCCAGCAGCCCCGGGACAGGGAATCGCCTTTTGGATGAGCAGTTCTTC
.	TRBD1	TRBJ2-5	TRBV5-1	CASSLVGQAAETQYF	TGCGCCAGCAGCTTGGTGGGACAGGCGGCGGAGACCCAGTACTTC
.	TRBD2	TRBJ2-7	TRBV15	CATSRALAGALRGEQYF	TGTGCCACCAGCAGAGCGCTAGCGGGAGCTCTTAGAGGAGAGCAGTACTTC
once	.	TRBJ1-2	TRBV10-3	CAISESEETGPGGYTF	TGTGCCATCAGTGAGTCGGAGGAGACGGGCCCGGGAGGCTACACCTTC
few	.	TRBJ2-1	TRBV7-2	CASSSGNEQFF	TGTGCCAGCAGCTCCGGCAATGAGCAGTTCTTC
.	TRBD1	TRBJ2-7	TRBV18	CASSGQGVSYEQYF	TGTGCCAGCTCAGGACAGGGGGTATCCTACGAGCAGTACTTC
few	.	TRBJ2-7	TRBV4-2	CASSQAKGPSYEQYF	TGTGCCAGCAGCCAAGCTAAGGGGCCCTCCTACGAGCAGTACTTC
once	.	TRBJ1-1	TRBV7-2	CASSLGHNTEAFF	TGTGCCAGCAGCTTGGGCCACAACACTGAAGCTTTCTTT
.	TRBD1	TRBJ2-7	TRBV28	CASSGTGGRVANEQYF	TGTGCCAGCTCCGGGACAGGGGGCAGAGTGGCTAACGAGCAGTACTTC
.	.	TRBJ1-2	TRBV28	CASRESRGGGYTF	TGTGCCAGCAGGGAATCCAGGGGCGGGGGCTACACCTTC
.	.	TRBJ2-2	TRBV29-1	CSVWGVNTGELFF	TGCAGCGTATGGGGAGTCAATACCGGGGAGCTGTTTTTT
.	.	TRBJ2-7	TRBV9	CASSSQGSYEQYF	TGTGCCAGCAGCTCACAGGGTAGCTACGAGCAGTACTTC
.	TRBD1	TRBJ1-1	TRBV7-9	CASSGRGDTEAFF	TGTGCCAGCAGCGGCAGGGGGGATACTGAAGCTTTCTTT
.	TRBD1	TRBJ1-1	TRBV5-6	CASSRRQTGLTEF	TGTGCCAGCAGCCGAAGACAGACAGGGTTGACCGAATTT
.	TRBD1	TRBJ2-1	TRBV6-1	CASRGDRDYNEQFF	TGTGCCAGCAGGGGGGACAGGGACTACAATGAGCAGTTCTTC
.	TRBD1	TRBJ1-1	TRBV11-3	CASSSGQGENTEAFF	TGTGCCAGCAGCTCGGGACAGGGGGAGAACACTGAAGCTTTCTTT
.	.	TRBJ2-7	TRBV14	CASSPDRYEQYF	TGTGCCAGCAGCCCAGACAGGTACGAGCAGTACTTC
once	TRBD1	TRBJ1-4	TRBV10-3	CAISKTGGGIPTNEKLFF	TGTGCCATCAGCAAGACAGGGGGCGGCATCCCTACTAATGAAAAACTGTTTTTT
.	TRBD2	TRBJ2-5	TRBV10-2	CASREGLAGVRETQYF	TGCGCCAGCCGGGAGGGACTAGCGGGAGTACGAGAGACCCAGTACTTC
.	.	TRBJ1-2	TRBV28	CASTRAQALWGYTF	TGTGCCAGCACTCGGGCACAGGCGTTATGGGGCTACACCTTC
few	.	TRBJ1-1	TRBV5-6	CASSLVTLNTEAFF	TGTGCCAGCAGCTTGGTCACACTGAACACTGAAGCTTTCTTT
.	.	TRBJ1-5	TRBV28	CASSLHGTGPQHF	TGTGCCAGCAGTTTGCACGGAACGGGGCCCCAGCATTTT
.	.	TRBJ2-7	TRBV28	CASSTGNRTYEQYF	TGTGCCAGCAGTACGGGGAACCGAACCTACGAGCAGTACTTC
.	TRBD1	TRBJ2-7	TRBV5-1	CASSPPRTGDAYEQYF	TGCGCCAGCAGCCCGCCCCGGACAGGGGATGCCTACGAGCAGTACTTC
.	TRBD1	TRBJ1-2	TRBV28	CASSLSGQGAGGYTF	TGTGCCAGCAGTTTATCGGGACAGGGGGCGGGTGGCTACACCTTC
.	TRBD1	TRBJ1-3	TRBV28	CASSLGTVASGNTIYF	TGTGCCAGCAGTTTGGGGACAGTTGCCTCTGGAAACACCATATATTTT
.	TRBD1	TRBJ2-3	TRBV28	CASTPGQGLTDTQYF	TGTGCCAGCACCCCGGGACAGGGTCTAACAGATACGCAGTATTTT
.	.	TRBJ1-5	TRBV2	CASGMELQPQHF	TGTGCCAGCGGTATGGAGCTTCAGCCCCAGCATTTT
.	TRBD1	TRBJ1-1	TRBV4-2	CASSQLTGVVTEAFF	TGTGCCAGCAGCCAACTAACAGGGGTAGTCACTGAAGCTTTCTTT
.	.	TRBJ2-3	TRBV7-2	CASTRGTDTQYF	TGTGCCAGCACTCGGGGCACAGATACGCAGTATTTT
.	TRBD1	TRBJ2-3	TRBV7-9	CASSRQGASTDTQYF	TGTGCCAGCTCGAGACAGGGGGCTAGCACAGATACGCAGTATTTT
few	TRBD1	TRBJ1-5	TRBV10-3	CAISGGRTGATLGSQHF	TGTGCCATCAGTGGTGGGAGAACAGGGGCGACCCTCGGGTCCCAGCATTTT
.	TRBD2	TRBJ2-5	TRBV11-3	CASSDSGGGQETQYF	TGTGCCAGCAGCGATAGCGGGGGCGGACAAGAGACCCAGTACTTC
.	TRBD1	TRBJ1-1	TRBV18	CASSPGVQGEAFF	TGTGCCAGCTCACCGGGGGTACAGGGGGAGGCTTTCTTT
few	.	TRBJ1-5	TRBV19	CASRQARVNQPQHF	TGTGCCAGTCGACAGGCCCGGGTCAATCAGCCCCAGCATTTT
once	.	TRBJ2-7	TRBV27	CASSLQGNGWYEQYF	TGTGCCAGCAGTTTACAGGGGAATGGTTGGTACGAGCAGTACTTC
.	.	TRBJ1-2	TRBV7-9	CASSLWVGGANYGYTF	TGTGCCAGCAGCTTGTGGGTGGGAGGGGCGAACTATGGCTACACCTTC
.	.	TRBJ1-1	TRBV7-2	CASSLGLLNTEAFF	TGTGCCAGCAGCTTAGGTCTCCTGAACACTGAAGCTTTCTTT
.	TRBD1	TRBJ1-1	TRBV19	CASSIRGTANTEAFF	TGTGCCAGTAGTATTCGCGGGACAGCGAACACTGAAGCTTTCTTT
.	.	TRBJ1-3	TRBV30	CAWSLGGPGNTIYF	TGTGCCTGGAGTTTAGGGGGACCGGGAAACACCATATATTTT
.	.	TRBJ1-4	TRBV19	CASSVGGTTNEKLFF	TGTGCCAGTAGTGTGGGGGGGACGACTAATGAAAAACTGTTTTTT
few	.	TRBJ1-1	TRBV5-8	CASLSREAFF	TGTGCCAGCCTGAGTCGTGAAGCTTTCTTT
few	.	TRBJ2-6	TRBV4-1	CASNGQSISGANVLTF	TGCGCCAGCAATGGACAGTCTATCTCTGGGGCCAACGTCCTGACTTTC
.	TRBD1	TRBJ2-7	TRBV19	CASMRAGTGSYEQYF	TGTGCCAGTATGAGAGCCGGGACAGGGTCCTACGAGCAGTACTTC
.	TRBD1	TRBJ1-1	TRBV18	CASSRDRGTEAFF	TGTGCCAGCTCACGTGACAGGGGCACTGAAGCTTTCTTT
.	.	TRBJ1-1	TRBV7-2	CASSFFPRVRNEAFF	TGTGCCAGCAGCTTTTTCCCCAGGGTTCGTAATGAAGCTTTCTTT
few	.	TRBJ1-1	TRBV10-3	CAISESRQNTEAFF	TGTGCCATCAGTGAGTCTAGACAGAACACTGAAGCTTTCTTT
.	.	TRBJ1-5	TRBV5-1	CASSLIGGGQPQHF	TGCGCCAGCAGCTTGATTGGGGGGGGCCAGCCCCAGCATTTT
.	.	TRBJ1-5	TRBV19	CASSSHVRENQPQHF	TGTGCCAGTAGTTCCCACGTACGGGAGAATCAGCCCCAGCATTTT
.	.	TRBJ1-5	TRBV19	CASRDPYWGQPQHF	TGTGCCAGTAGGGACCCTTATTGGGGCCAGCCCCAGCATTTT
.	.	TRBJ1-5	TRBV28	CASIGGNQPQHF	TGTGCCAGCATAGGGGGAAATCAGCCCCAGCATTTT